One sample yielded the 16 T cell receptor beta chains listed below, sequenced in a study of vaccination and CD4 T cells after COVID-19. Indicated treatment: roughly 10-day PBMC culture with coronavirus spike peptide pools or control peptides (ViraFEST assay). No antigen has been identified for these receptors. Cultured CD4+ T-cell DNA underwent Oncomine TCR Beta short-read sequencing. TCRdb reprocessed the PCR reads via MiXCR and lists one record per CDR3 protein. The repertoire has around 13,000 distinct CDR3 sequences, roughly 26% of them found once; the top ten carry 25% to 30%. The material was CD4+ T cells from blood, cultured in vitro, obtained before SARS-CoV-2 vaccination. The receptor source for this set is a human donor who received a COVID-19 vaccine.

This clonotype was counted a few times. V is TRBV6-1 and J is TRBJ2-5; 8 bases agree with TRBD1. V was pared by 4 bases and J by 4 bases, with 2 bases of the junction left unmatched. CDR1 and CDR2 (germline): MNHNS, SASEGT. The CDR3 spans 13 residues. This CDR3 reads CASSADRGETQYF. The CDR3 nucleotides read TGTGCCAGCAGTGCCGACAGGGGAGAGACCCAGTACTTC.

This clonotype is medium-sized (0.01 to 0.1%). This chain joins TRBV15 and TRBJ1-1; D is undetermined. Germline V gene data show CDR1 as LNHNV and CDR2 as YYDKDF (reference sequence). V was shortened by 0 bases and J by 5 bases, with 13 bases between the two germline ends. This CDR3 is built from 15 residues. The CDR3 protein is CATSREWGSATEAFF. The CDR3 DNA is TGTGCCACCAGCAGAGAGTGGGGTTCGGCTACTGAAGCTTTCTTT.

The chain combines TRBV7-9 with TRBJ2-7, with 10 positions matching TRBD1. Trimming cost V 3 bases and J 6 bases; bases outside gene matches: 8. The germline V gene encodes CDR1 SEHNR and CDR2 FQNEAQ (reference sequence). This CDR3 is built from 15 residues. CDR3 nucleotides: TGTGCCAGCAGCTTGTCGGGGACAGGGGTCGCCGAGCAGTACTTC. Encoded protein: CASSLSGTGVAEQYF. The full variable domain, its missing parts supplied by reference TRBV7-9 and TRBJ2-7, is DTGVSQNPRHKITKRGQNVTFRCDPISEHNRLYWYRQTLGQGPEFLTYFQNEAQLEKSRLLSDRFSAERPKGSFSTLEIQRTEQGDSAMYLCASSLSGTGVAEQYFGPGTRLTVT.

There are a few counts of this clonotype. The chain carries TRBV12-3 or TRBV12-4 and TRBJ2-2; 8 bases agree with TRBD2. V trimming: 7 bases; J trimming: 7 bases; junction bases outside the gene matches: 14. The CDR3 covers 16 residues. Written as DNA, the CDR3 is TGTGCCAGCAAACGAGAGGTAGCGGGGTCTCTCGGGGAGCTGTTTTTT. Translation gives CASKREVAGSLGELFF.

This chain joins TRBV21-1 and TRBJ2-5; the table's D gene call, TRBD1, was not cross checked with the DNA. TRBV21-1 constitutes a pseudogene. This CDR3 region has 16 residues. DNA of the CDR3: TGTGCCCGAACTCCGAGACCAGGGGAAATGGGAGAGACCCAGTACTTC. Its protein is CARTPRPGEMGETQYF.

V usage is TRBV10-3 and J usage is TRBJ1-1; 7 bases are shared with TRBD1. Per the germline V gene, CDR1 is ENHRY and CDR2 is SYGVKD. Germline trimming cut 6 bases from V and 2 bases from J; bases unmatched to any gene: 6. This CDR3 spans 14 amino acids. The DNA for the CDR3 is TGTGCCATCAGACCGGACAGGAGTAACACTGAAGCTTTCTTT. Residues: CAIRPDRSNTEAFF.

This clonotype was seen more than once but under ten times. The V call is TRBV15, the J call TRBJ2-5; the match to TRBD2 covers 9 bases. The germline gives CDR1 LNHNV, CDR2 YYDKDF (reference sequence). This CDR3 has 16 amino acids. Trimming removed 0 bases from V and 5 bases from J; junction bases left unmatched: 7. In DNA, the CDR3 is TGTGCCACCAGCAGAGATCGGGCGGGGGGGAGCGAGACCCAGTACTTC. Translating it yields CATSRDRAGGSETQYF.

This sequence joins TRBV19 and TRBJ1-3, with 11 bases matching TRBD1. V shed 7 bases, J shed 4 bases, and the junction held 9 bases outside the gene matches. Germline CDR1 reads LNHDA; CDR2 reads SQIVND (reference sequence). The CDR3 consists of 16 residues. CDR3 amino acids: CASTRGQGAAGNTIYF. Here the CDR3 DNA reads TGTGCCAGTACCAGAGGACAGGGGGCTGCAGGAAACACCATATATTTT.

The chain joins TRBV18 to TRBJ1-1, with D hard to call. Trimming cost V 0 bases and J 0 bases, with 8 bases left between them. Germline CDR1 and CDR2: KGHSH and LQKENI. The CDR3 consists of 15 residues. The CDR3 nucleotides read TGTGCCAGCTCACCACCTGTGGGGTTGAACACTGAAGCTTTCTTT. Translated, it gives CASSPPVGLNTEAFF.

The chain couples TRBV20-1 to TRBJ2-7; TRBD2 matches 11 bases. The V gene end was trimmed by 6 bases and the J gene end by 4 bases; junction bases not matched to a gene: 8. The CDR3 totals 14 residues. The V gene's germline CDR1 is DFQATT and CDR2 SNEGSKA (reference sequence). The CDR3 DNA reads TGCAGTGCAATAGGACTAGCGGGCGAATACGAGCAGTACTTC. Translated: CSAIGLAGEYEQYF.

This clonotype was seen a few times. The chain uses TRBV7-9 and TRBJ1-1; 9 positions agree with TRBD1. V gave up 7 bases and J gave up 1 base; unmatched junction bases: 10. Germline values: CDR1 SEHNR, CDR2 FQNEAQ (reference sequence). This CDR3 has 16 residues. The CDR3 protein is CASTSTGGAGNTEAFF. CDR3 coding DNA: TGTGCCAGCACCTCCACAGGGGGCGCAGGGAACACTGAAGCTTTCTTT. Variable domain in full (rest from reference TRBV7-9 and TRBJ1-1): DTGVSQNPRHKITKRGQNVTFRCDPISEHNRLYWYRQTLGQGPEFLTYFQNEAQLEKSRLLSDRFSAERPKGSFSTLEIQRTEQGDSAMYLCASTSTGGAGNTEAFFGQGTRLTVV.

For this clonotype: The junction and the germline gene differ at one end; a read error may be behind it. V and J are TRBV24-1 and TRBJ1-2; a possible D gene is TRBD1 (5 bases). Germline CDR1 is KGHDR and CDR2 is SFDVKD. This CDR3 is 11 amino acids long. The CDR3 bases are TGTGCCACCGGTGACCAAGGGGCTCACACCTTC. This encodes CATGDQGAHTF.

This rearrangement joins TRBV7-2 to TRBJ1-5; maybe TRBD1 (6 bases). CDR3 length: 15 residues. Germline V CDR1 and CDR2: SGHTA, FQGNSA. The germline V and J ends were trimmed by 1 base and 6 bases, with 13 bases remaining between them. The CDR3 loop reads CASSLGRARGQPQHF. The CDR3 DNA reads TGTGCCAGCAGCTTAGGCAGGGCCAGGGGTCAGCCCCAGCATTTT.

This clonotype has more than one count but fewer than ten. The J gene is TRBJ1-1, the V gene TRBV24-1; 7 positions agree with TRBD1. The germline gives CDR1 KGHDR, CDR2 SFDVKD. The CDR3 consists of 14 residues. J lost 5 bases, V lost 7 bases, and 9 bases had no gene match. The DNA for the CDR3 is TGTGCCACCAGAAATGCAGGGGGTTTGACTGAAGCTTTCTTT. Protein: CATRNAGGLTEAFF.

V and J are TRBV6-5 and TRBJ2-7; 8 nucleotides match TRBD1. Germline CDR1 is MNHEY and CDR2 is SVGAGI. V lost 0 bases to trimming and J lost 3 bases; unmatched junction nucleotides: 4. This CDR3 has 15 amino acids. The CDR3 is CASSYSRQGIYEQYF. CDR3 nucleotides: TGTGCCAGCAGTTACTCGAGACAGGGGATCTACGAGCAGTACTTC.

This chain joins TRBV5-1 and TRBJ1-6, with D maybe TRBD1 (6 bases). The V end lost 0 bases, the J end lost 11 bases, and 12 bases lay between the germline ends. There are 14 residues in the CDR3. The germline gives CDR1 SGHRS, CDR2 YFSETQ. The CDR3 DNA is TGCGCCAGCAGCTTGGACCAGGGGTCGACACCCCTCCACTTT. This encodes CASSLDQGSTPLHF.